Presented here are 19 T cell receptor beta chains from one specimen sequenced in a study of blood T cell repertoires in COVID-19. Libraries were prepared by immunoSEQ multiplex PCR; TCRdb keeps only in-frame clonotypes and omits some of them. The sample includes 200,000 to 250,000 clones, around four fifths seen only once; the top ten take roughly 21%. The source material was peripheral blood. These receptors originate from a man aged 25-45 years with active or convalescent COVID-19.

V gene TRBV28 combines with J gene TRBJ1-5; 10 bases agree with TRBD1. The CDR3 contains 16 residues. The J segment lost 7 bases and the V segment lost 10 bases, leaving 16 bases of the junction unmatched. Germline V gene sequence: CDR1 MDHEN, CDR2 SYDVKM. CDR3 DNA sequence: TGTGCCACAGTCAGGACAGGGGGTCTGGGCGGCCAGCCCCAGCATTTT. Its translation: CATVRTGGLGGQPQHF.

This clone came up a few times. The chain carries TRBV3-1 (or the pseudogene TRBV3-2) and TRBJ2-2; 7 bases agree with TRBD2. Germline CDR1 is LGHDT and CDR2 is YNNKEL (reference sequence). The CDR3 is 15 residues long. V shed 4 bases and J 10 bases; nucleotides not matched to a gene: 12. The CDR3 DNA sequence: TGTGCCAGCAGCCCTCACCGGACTAGGCTTGAGGAGCTGTTTTTT. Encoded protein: CASSPHRTRLEELFF.

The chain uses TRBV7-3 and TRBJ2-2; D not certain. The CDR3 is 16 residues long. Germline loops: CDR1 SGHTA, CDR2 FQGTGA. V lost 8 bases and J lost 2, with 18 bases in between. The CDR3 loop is CASSPQARTNTGELFF. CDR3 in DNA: TGTGCCAGCTCCCCCCAAGCGAGAACCAACACCGGGGAGCTGTTTTTT.

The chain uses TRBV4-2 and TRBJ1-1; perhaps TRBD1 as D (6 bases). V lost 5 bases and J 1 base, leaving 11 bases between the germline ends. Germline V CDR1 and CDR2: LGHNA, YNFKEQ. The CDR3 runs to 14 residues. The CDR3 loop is CASSVTGTNTEAFF. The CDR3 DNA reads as TGTGCCAGCAGCGTTACAGGGACGAACACTGAAGCTTTCTTT.

In DNA form, the CDR3 reads TGTGCCTGGAGCCCACAGAGAGCTTATAATTCACCCCTCCACTTT. Amino acids: CAWSPQRAYNSPLHF. This chain connects TRBV30 to TRBJ1-6; the D is unclear. Per the germline V gene, CDR1 is GTSNPN and CDR2 is SVGIG (reference sequence). The CDR3 has 15 residues. Trimming removed 3 bases at V and 4 bases at J, with 13 bases between.

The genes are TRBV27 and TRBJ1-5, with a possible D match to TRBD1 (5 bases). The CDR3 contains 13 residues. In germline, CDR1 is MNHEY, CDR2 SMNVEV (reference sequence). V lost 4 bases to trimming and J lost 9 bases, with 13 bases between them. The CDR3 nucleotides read TGTGCCAGCAGTTCTTGGGCGGGGGTGCCCCAGCATTTT. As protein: CASSSWAGVPQHF.

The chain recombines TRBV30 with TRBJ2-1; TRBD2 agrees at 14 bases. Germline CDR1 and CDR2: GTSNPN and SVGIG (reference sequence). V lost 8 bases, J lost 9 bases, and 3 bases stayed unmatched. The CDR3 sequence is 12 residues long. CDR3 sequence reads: CAGTSGRGEQFF. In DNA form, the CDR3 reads TGTGCCGGGACTAGCGGGAGAGGTGAGCAGTTCTTC.

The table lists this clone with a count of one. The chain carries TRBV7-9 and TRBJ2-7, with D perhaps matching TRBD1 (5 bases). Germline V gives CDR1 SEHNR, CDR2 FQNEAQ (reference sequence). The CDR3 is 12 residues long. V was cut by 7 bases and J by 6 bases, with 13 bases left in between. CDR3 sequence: CASTDSFGEQYF. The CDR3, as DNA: TGTGCCAGCACCGACAGCTTCGGCGAGCAGTACTTC.

CDR3 loop: CASSRQVVEYNSPLHF. The CDR3 DNA reads as TGTGCCAGCAGCCGCCAGGTGGTCGAGTATAATTCACCCCTCCACTTT. The V call is TRBV5-6, the J call TRBJ1-6; D call uncertain. The CDR3 is 16 amino acids. Germline V CDR1 and CDR2: SGHDT, YYEEEE. Trimming removed 4 bases at V and 4 bases at J, with 15 bases between.

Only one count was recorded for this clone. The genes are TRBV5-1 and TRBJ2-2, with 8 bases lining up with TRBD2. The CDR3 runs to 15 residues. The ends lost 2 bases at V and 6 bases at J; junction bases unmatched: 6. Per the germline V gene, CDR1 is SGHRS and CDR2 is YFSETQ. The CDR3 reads CASSFPGLAPGELFF. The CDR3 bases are TGCGCCAGCAGCTTTCCCGGACTAGCACCCGGGGAGCTGTTTTTT.

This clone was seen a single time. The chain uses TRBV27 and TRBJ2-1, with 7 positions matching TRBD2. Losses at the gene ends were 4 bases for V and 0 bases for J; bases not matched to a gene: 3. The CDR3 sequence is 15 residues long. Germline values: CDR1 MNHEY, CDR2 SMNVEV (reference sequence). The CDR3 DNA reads TGTGCCAGCAGTTCGGCGGGAGTCTCCTACAATGAGCAGTTCTTC. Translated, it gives CASSSAGVSYNEQFF.

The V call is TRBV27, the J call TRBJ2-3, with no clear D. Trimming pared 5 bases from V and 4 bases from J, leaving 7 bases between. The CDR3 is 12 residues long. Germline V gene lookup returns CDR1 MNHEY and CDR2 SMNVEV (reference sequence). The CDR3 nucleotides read TGTGCCAGCAGTAGCGTTTCAGATACGCAGTATTTT. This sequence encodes CASSSVSDTQYF.

The CDR3 loop reads CAIQIGGGGNTEAFF. DNA for the CDR3: TGTGCCATCCAGATTGGGGGGGGCGGGAACACTGAAGCTTTCTTT. This chain connects TRBV28 to TRBJ1-1; D is possibly TRBD1 (6 bases). This CDR3 region has 15 residues. With 10 bases removed from V and 1 base from J, the gap between germline ends came to 19 bases. The V gene's germline CDR1 is MDHEN and CDR2 SYDVKM. Using reference TRBV28 and TRBJ1-1 for the parts outside the CDR3, the full variable domain is DVKVTQSSRYLVKRTGEKVFLECVQDMDHENMFWYRQDPGLGLRLIYFSYDVKMKEKGDIPEGYSVSREKKERFSLILESASTNQTSMYLCAIQIGGGGNTEAFFGQGTRLTVV.

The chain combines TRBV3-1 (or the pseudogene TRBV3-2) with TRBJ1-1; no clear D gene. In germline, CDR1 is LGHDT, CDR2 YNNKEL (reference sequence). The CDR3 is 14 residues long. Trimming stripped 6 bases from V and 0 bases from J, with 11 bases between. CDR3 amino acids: CASRDLWVNTEAFF. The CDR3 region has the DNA TGTGCCAGCAGGGACTTGTGGGTGAACACTGAAGCTTTCTTT.

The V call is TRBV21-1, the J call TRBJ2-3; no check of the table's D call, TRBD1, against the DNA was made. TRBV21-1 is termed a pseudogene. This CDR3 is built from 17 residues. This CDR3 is CASGEARQGGCTDTQYF. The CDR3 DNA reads TGTGCCAGCGGAGAAGCCCGACAGGGGGGATGCACAGATACGCAGTATTTT.

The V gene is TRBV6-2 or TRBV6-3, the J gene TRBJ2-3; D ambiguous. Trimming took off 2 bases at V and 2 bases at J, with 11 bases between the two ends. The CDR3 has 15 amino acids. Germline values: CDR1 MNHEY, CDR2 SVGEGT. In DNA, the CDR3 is TGTGCCAGCAGTTACCATTTAGCCTCCACAGATACGCAGTATTTT. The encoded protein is CASSYHLASTDTQYF.

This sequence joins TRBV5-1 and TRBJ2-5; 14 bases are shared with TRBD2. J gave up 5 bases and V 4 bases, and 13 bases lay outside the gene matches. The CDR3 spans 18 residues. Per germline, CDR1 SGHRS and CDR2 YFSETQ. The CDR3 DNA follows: TGCGCCAGCAGCGCCCGGACTAGCGGGAGGCCGGATTCCGAGACCCAGTACTTC. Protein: CASSARTSGRPDSETQYF.

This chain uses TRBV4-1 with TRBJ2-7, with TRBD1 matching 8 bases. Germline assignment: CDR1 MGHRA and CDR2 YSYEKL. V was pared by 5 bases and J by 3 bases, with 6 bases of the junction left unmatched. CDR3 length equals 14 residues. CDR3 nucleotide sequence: TGCGCCAGCAGCTCGCGGACAGGGAACTACGAGCAGTACTTC. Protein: CASSSRTGNYEQYF.

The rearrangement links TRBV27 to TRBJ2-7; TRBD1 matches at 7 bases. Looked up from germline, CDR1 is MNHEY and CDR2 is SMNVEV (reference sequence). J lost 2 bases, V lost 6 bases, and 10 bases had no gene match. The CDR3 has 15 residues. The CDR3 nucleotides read TGTGCCAGCAGACGAACCCGGGACAGCCCCTACGAGCAGTACTTC. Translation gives CASRRTRDSPYEQYF.